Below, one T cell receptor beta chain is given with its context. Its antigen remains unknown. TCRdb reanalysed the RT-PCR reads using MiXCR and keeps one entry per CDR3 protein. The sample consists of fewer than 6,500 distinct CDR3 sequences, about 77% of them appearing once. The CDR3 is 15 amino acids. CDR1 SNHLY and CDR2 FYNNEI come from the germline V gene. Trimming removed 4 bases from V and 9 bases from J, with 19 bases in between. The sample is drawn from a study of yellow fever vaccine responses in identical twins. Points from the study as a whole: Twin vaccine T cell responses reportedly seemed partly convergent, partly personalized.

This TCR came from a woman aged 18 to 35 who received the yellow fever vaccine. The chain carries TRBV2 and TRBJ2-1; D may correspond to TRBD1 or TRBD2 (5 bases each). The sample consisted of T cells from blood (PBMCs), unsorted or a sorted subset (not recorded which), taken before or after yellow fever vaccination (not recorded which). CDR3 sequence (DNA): TGTGCCAGCAGTGCAGCAGGGAGTGGCTATCCTGAGCAGTTCTTC. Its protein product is CASSAAGSGYPEQFF.